This entry lists 21 T cell receptor beta chains sequenced from one sample in a study of blood T cell repertoires in COVID-19 (dated by TCRdb to 2018 to 2021). Library construction relied on the immunoSEQ multiplex PCR assay. Imported from immuneACCESS, the table was reduced by TCRdb to in-frame sequences with V and J called. These copies leave out some clones; in studies compared against another copy, an unresolved V gene accounts for under half, and the cause of the remainder is not known. The sample table records 200,000 to 250,000 clones; roughly 86% of these occur just once. The ten largest account for about a tenth of the sample. Sequencing used PBMCs or T cells enriched from blood (not recorded which). The receptors were sampled from a man younger than 35 with acute COVID-19.

The chain has TRBV12-3 or TRBV12-4 and TRBJ1-1; the match to TRBD1 covers 9 bases. There are 13 residues in the CDR3. The V and J ends lost 6 bases and 5 bases, in that order; junction bases with no gene match: 4. The CDR3 DNA is TGTGCCAGCAGCAAACAGGGGGCAACTGAAGCTTTCTTT. Residues: CASSKQGATEAFF.

This clone occurred once. The chain combines TRBV6-5 with TRBJ2-7; 7 bases agree with TRBD1. This CDR3 has 14 residues. The V and J ends lost 0 bases and 3 bases, in that order; junction bases with no gene match: 2. The V gene's germline CDR1 is MNHEY and CDR2 SVGAGI. In DNA form, the CDR3 reads TGTGCCAGCAGTTACTCAGCAGGGGGCTACGAGCAGTACTTC. Amino acids: CASSYSAGGYEQYF.

The gene calls are TRBV19 and TRBJ2-7, with 7 bases aligning to TRBD2. The CDR3 runs 15 residues. Germline-derived CDR1 and CDR2 are LNHDA and SQIVND (reference sequence). Trimming removed 3 bases from V and 4 bases from J; junction bases left unmatched: 9. This chain's CDR3 is CASSIWEGTGYEQYF. CDR3 DNA sequence: TGTGCCAGTAGTATCTGGGAGGGGACTGGGTACGAGCAGTACTTC.

This clone was found once. The chain has TRBV24-1 and TRBJ2-7, with D possibly TRBD2 on 7 matching bases. Germline assignment: CDR1 KGHDR and CDR2 SFDVKD. V lost 3 bases to trimming and J lost 4 bases, with 21 bases between them. CDR3 size: 17 residues. This CDR3 is CATSDGPLGGGSYEQYF. The CDR3 DNA follows: TGTGCCACCAGTGATGGACCCTTGGGGGGGGGCTCGTACGAGCAGTACTTC.

The chain combines TRBV27 with TRBJ2-5, with 9 bases matching TRBD1. The CDR3 is 15 amino acids. Per the germline V gene, CDR1 is MNHEY and CDR2 is SMNVEV (reference sequence). The junction had 5 bases not matched to a gene; V was cut back by 5 bases and J by 1 base. CDR3 DNA sequence: TGTGCCAGCAGTCTACAGGGGGCTGGCCAAGAGACCCAGTACTTC. Amino acids: CASSLQGAGQETQYF.

The chain employs TRBV19 and TRBJ1-2; 10 nucleotides line up with TRBD1. Germline assignment: CDR1 LNHDA and CDR2 SQIVND (reference sequence). The CDR3 has 15 residues. The V gene end was trimmed by 7 bases and the J gene end by 3 bases; junction bases not matched to a gene: 8. The CDR3 nucleotides read TGTGCCAGTAATCCTTCGACAGGGGGCGACTATGGCTACACCTTC. Translation gives CASNPSTGGDYGYTF.

This chain's CDR3 is CASSLEGGLAGEMDTQYF. Written as DNA, the CDR3 is TGTGCCAGCAGCTTAGAGGGGGGACTAGCGGGAGAGATGGATACGCAGTATTTT. The chain uses TRBV7-8 and TRBJ2-3; 14 bases agree with TRBD2. CDR3 length equals 18 residues. Germline-derived CDR1 and CDR2 are SGHVS and FQNEAQ. With V trimmed by 1 base and J by 6 bases, 9 bases remained unmatched. The whole variable domain, filled in from reference TRBV7-8 and TRBJ2-3, reads GAGVSQSPRYKVAKRGQDVALRCDPISGHVSLFWYQQALGQGPEFLTYFQNEAQLDKSGLPSDRFFAERPEGSVSTLKIQRTQQEDSAVYLCASSLEGGLAGEMDTQYFGPGTRLTVL.

This chain uses TRBV30 with TRBJ2-3; tentative D call: TRBD2 (6 bases). V shed 3 bases and J shed 4 bases, with 17 bases lying between them. The germline V gene has CDR1 GTSNPN and CDR2 SVGIG (reference sequence). The CDR3 runs to 15 residues. CDR3 residues: CAWSLPSRDSDTQYF. CDR3 nucleotide sequence: TGTGCCTGGAGCCTCCCCTCGCGGGATTCAGATACGCAGTATTTT.

This clone has a handful of counts. This sequence joins TRBV19 and TRBJ1-2; TRBD1 matches 8 bases. The CDR3 has 12 residues. Germline V lookup: CDR1 LNHDA, CDR2 SQIVND (reference sequence). The trim removed 5 bases at V and 6 bases at J, leaving 2 bases unmatched. For the CDR3, the DNA is TGTGCCAGTAGTGGCAGGGGGCATGGCTACACCTTC. Amino acid sequence: CASSGRGHGYTF.

The count of this clone is one. This chain uses TRBV25-1 with TRBJ1-4; 8 bases align to TRBD1. The germline V gene encodes CDR1 MGHDK and CDR2 SYGVNS. The V gene end was trimmed by 2 bases and the J gene end by 8 bases; junction bases not matched to a gene: 13. There are 17 residues in the CDR3. The CDR3, as DNA: TGTGCCAGCAGTGAACCCAAAATCCAGGGGGCCGGGGAAAAACTGTTTTTT. Its translation: CASSEPKIQGAGEKLFF.

The rearrangement uses TRBV3-1 (or the pseudogene TRBV3-2) and TRBJ1-4; TRBD1 agrees at 10 bases. Germline loops: CDR1 LGHDT, CDR2 YNNKEL (reference sequence). V lost 4 bases to trimming and J lost 2 bases; unmatched junction nucleotides: 4. The CDR3 has 16 residues. CDR3 in DNA: TGTGCCAGCAGCCGAAAGACAGGGGGCACTAATGAAAAACTGTTTTTT. The encoded protein is CASSRKTGGTNEKLFF.

The chain is built from TRBV19 and TRBJ1-2, with 10 bases that match TRBD1. The CDR3 covers 13 residues. The germline gives CDR1 LNHDA, CDR2 SQIVND (reference sequence). With V trimmed by 4 bases and J by 6 bases, 2 bases remained unmatched. This CDR3 reads CASSRGQGNGYTF. CDR3 coding DNA: TGTGCCAGTAGTAGGGGACAGGGGAATGGCTACACCTTC.

The chain is built from TRBV20-1 and TRBJ2-5, with a tentative D call TRBD2 (7 bases). Looked up from germline, CDR1 is DFQATT and CDR2 is SNEGSKA (reference sequence). The CDR3 is made up of 11 amino acids. The V end was cut by 3 bases, the J end by 6 bases, with 8 bases between. The CDR3 bases are TGCAGTGCTAGGGGGGGGCAGACCCAGTACTTC. It codes for CSARGGQTQYF.

This chain connects TRBV11-3 to TRBJ2-1; D might be TRBD2 (6 bases). Deletions cut 1 base from V and 2 bases from J, with 15 bases between. Looked up from germline, CDR1 is SGHNT and CDR2 is YENEEA. The CDR3 runs 17 residues. CDR3 in amino acids: CASSLGLTSLTYNEQFF. The CDR3 DNA sequence: TGTGCCAGCAGCTTAGGCTTAACTAGCCTGACCTACAATGAGCAGTTCTTC.

This clone was observed a handful of times. This sequence joins TRBV14 and TRBJ1-4; D uncertain. CDR1 is SGHDN, CDR2 FVKESK, per germline. The V end lost 1 base, the J end lost 10 bases, and 10 bases lay between the germline ends. The CDR3 runs 13 residues. CDR3 bases: TGTGCCAGCAGCCAAGTAGGAGTCGGAAAACTGTTTTTT. Its translation: CASSQVGVGKLFF.

This sequence joins TRBV30 and TRBJ1-2; D gene unclear. Germline CDR1 is GTSNPN and CDR2 is SVGIG (reference sequence). V lost 0 bases and J 6 bases, leaving 14 bases between the germline ends. The CDR3 loop spans 14 amino acids. This CDR3 reads CAWSVLSGWDGYTF. DNA for the CDR3: TGTGCCTGGAGTGTACTGTCCGGGTGGGATGGCTACACCTTC.

This chain connects TRBV4-2 to TRBJ2-7; D remains unclear. From germline, CDR1 is LGHNA and CDR2 YNFKEQ. The ends were cut back, 0 bases at V and 6 bases at J, with 15 bases in the middle. The CDR3 runs to 15 residues. Here the CDR3 reads CASSQEALGPREQYF. The CDR3, as DNA: TGTGCCAGCAGCCAAGAGGCCCTAGGTCCTCGCGAGCAGTACTTC.

The rearrangement joins TRBV27 to TRBJ1-1; D gene uncertain. CDR3 length equals 16 residues. Deletions cut 4 bases from V and 0 bases from J, with 15 bases between. The germline V gene encodes CDR1 MNHEY and CDR2 SMNVEV (reference sequence). This CDR3 is CASSSVYNPLNTEAFF. The CDR3, as DNA: TGTGCCAGCAGTTCAGTGTACAACCCGCTGAACACTGAAGCTTTCTTT.

The V call is TRBV7-6, the J call TRBJ1-3; D is possibly TRBD1 (6 bases). The CDR3 has 15 amino acids. Germline V gene sequence: CDR1 SGHVS, CDR2 FNYEAQ. V dropped 0 bases and J dropped 3 bases, with 9 bases sitting between them. The CDR3: CASSLAGGIGNTIYF. The CDR3 coding sequence is TGTGCCAGCAGCTTAGCAGGGGGAATTGGAAACACCATATATTTT.

The chain is built from TRBV14 and TRBJ2-1, with D perhaps matching TRBD2 (5 bases). V lost 4 bases and J lost 7, with 8 bases in between. Germline V gives CDR1 SGHDN, CDR2 FVKESK. This CDR3 spans 12 amino acids. The chain's CDR3 is CASSPPGNEQFF. The CDR3 nucleotides are TGTGCCAGCAGCCCCCCGGGGAATGAGCAGTTCTTC.

The chain has TRBV12-3 or TRBV12-4 and TRBJ1-2; a possible D gene is TRBD1 (6 bases). CDR3 length equals 13 residues. Trimming took 5 bases from V and 8 from J, leaving 15 bases between them. The CDR3: CASSMGGGSGYTF. The CDR3 DNA follows: TGTGCCAGCAGTATGGGGGGGGGCTCGGGCTACACCTTC.